These T cell receptor beta chains were read from a single sample in a study of cytomegalovirus exposure and HLA in healthy donors. Using immunoSEQ multiplex PCR, the repertoire was profiled, and TCRdb retains in-frame clones only, with some absent. In the table there are 120,000 to 150,000 clones, 80% to 90% of which are singletons. The sample taken for sequencing was PBMCs. Receptors were obtained from a woman aged 35 to 49 in good health and CMV-seropositive. Each CDR3 is given with its conserved first and last residue. Fields, in order: J gene, clone size, D gene, V gene, CDR3 DNA, CDR3 protein. A D gene is named only where the DNA matches it firmly. Not all rows give a size; the values are once, few, many and, for expanded clones, a class.

>TRBJ2-1|NA|TRBD1|TRBV4-3
TGCGCCAGCAGCCAAGGGGACAGGCTCCATGAGCAGTTCTTC
CASSQGDRLHEQFF
>TRBJ2-2|NA|TRBD2|TRBV5-4
TGTGCCAGCAGCTTCGGCGGGGGAGGGACCGGGGAGCTGTTTTTT
CASSFGGGGTGELFF
>TRBJ1-5|NA|TRBD1|TRBV2
TGTGCCAGCACCGGACAGGGCGCTCAGCCCCAGCATTTT
CASTGQGAQPQHF
>TRBJ1-4|NA|NA|TRBV30
TGTGCCTGGAGCGGGACAACTAATGAAAAACTGTTTTTT
CAWSGTTNEKLFF
>TRBJ2-7|NA|TRBD1|TRBV28
TGTGCCAGCAGCCTACCGGGACAGGGGGCCGACGAGCAGTACTTC
CASSLPGQGADEQYF
>TRBJ1-3|few|NA|TRBV6-1
TGTGCCAGCAGTTTCATAGCTCGGGGAAACACCATATATTTT
CASSFIARGNTIYF
>TRBJ1-4|NA|NA|TRBV5-1
TGCGCCAGCAGCCTGTCTGGTGGGCTTGAAAAACTGTTTTTT
CASSLSGGLEKLFF
>TRBJ2-1|NA|TRBD2|TRBV6-9
TGTGCCAGCAGTTATCCTTGGGGACTAGCTCACTACAATGAGCAGTTCTTC
CASSYPWGLAHYNEQFF
>TRBJ1-3|NA|NA|TRBV29-1
TGCAGCGTTGAAGATAATTCCCCTCGTGCCCGTGGTGACAGCTCTGGAAACACCATATATTTT
CSVEDNSPRARGDSSGNTIYF
>TRBJ1-2|NA|NA|TRBV6-6
TGTGCCAGCAGTTACTCTGAAGGGGTCTATGGCTACACCTTC
CASSYSEGVYGYTF
>TRBJ2-1|NA|TRBD2|TRBV5-1
TGCGCCAGCAGCTTGGCCCGTGGGGGGGGTATTTACAATGAGCAGTTCTTC
CASSLARGGGIYNEQFF
>TRBJ2-1|NA|TRBD2|TRBV6-6
TGTGCCAGCAGCCAGGCGGGGGTGGGTTGGCAGTTCTTC
CASSQAGVGWQFF
>TRBJ1-5|NA|NA|TRBV10-1
TGCGCCAGCAGTGCTGCTCGGAGCAATCAGCCCCAGCATTTT
CASSAARSNQPQHF
>TRBJ2-2|few|TRBD2|TRBV6-1
TGTGCCACCGATTTAGCGGGAGTGGGCACCGGGGAGCTGTTTTTT
CATDLAGVGTGELFF
>TRBJ2-1|NA|TRBD2|TRBV27
TGTGCCAGCAGTTTGACAGGTAGCGGGGCTTACAATGAGCAGTTCTTC
CASSLTGSGAYNEQFF
>TRBJ2-6|NA|NA|TRBV5-5
TGTGCCAGCAGCTTGGCCGGAGGCTCTGGGGCCAACGTCCTGACTTTC
CASSLAGGSGANVLTF
>TRBJ2-3|few|NA|TRBV7-3
TGTGCCAGCAGCTCGGACTTAGGCTATACGCAGTATTTT
CASSSDLGYTQYF
>TRBJ2-1|once|NA|TRBV7-9
TGTGCCAGCAGCTCGACTAGGCCCGGAGGGCAGTTCTTC
CASSSTRPGGQFF
>TRBJ2-7|NA|TRBD2|TRBV5-1
TGCGCCAGCAGCAATAGCGGGTCCTCCTACGAGCAGTACTTC
CASSNSGSSYEQYF
>TRBJ1-1|NA|TRBD1|TRBV5-1
TGCGCCAGCAGTTCCAGGGGGCAAGGGGACACTGAAGCTTTCTTT
CASSSRGQGDTEAFF
>TRBJ2-1|NA|NA|TRBV7-9
TGTGCCAGCAGCCTCCAGAATGAGCAGTTCTTC
CASSLQNEQFF
>TRBJ2-2|NA|NA|TRBV7-2
TGTGCCAGCAGCTTAGAAAGGGGGTATCCCGGGGAGCTGTTTTTT
CASSLERGYPGELFF
>TRBJ2-2|few|NA|TRBV2
TGTGCCAGCAGTGATGGTGACAGAGTGAACACCGGGGAGCTGTTTTTT
CASSDGDRVNTGELFF
>TRBJ2-7|few|NA|TRBV7-9
TGTGCCAGCAGCTTATCCCCACTTGACGAGCAGTACTTC
CASSLSPLDEQYF
>TRBJ2-2|NA|TRBD2|TRBV7-7
TGTGCCAGCAGCTTAGTGGGCGGGAGCGGGGAGACCGGGGAGCTGTTTTTT
CASSLVGGSGETGELFF
>TRBJ2-6|NA|TRBD2|TRBV5-4
TGTGCCAGCAGCCCGGGGGGAGGGGTCTCTGGGGCCAACGTCCTGACTTTC
CASSPGGGVSGANVLTF
>TRBJ2-5|NA|NA|TRBV7-8
TGTGCCAGCAGCCCAGGGACTCCCGGAGGGGTTACCCAAGAGACCCAGTACTTC
CASSPGTPGGVTQETQYF
>TRBJ1-2|NA|NA|TRBV28
TGTGCCAGCAGTTTACCCGGACAGACTAACTATGGCTACACCTTC
CASSLPGQTNYGYTF
>TRBJ2-3|NA|NA|TRBV2
TGTGCCAGCAGTGTTATGGGGGGCGGGGGAGATACGCAGTATTTT
CASSVMGGGGDTQYF
>TRBJ2-7|NA|NA|TRBV28
TGTGCCAGCAGTTTCCACGGCGGTAGCGTGGAGGACGAGCAGTACTTC
CASSFHGGSVEDEQYF
>TRBJ2-2|NA|NA|TRBV30
TGTGCCTGGAACCCCTCGGGGGCCGGGGAGCTGTTTTTT
CAWNPSGAGELFF
>TRBJ2-7|NA|NA|TRBV6-6
TGTGCCAGCAGTTACCCTAGCTCCTACGAGCAGTACTTC
CASSYPSSYEQYF
>TRBJ2-5|NA|NA|TRBV28
TGTGCCAGCAGTTTGTCCTTCCGGACCCAGTACTTC
CASSLSFRTQYF
>TRBJ2-1|NA|TRBD2|TRBV10-3
TGTGCCATCAGGACTAGCGGGCTTCGCAATGAGCAGTTCTTC
CAIRTSGLRNEQFF
>TRBJ2-1|NA|TRBD2|TRBV5-1
TGCGCCAGCTCGGTCCCGGGGGGGGCCGGCAATGAGCAGTTCTTC
CASSVPGGAGNEQFF
>TRBJ2-1|NA|TRBD1|TRBV4-3
TGCGCCAGCAGCCAAGGCAGGGGGTACTACAATGAGCAGTTCTTC
CASSQGRGYYNEQFF
>TRBJ2-5|NA|TRBD2|TRBV28
TGTGCCAGCCGGACTAGCGGGGAGTCCGTGGAGACCCAGTACTTC
CASRTSGESVETQYF
>TRBJ2-7|NA|TRBD1|TRBV19
TGTGCCAGTAGCGAACAGGGGGCCCATATCTCCTACGAGCAGTACTTC
CASSEQGAHISYEQYF
>TRBJ2-7|NA|TRBD1|TRBV5-1
TGCGCCAGCAGCTTAGGGACAGGTGCCTACGAGCAGTACTTC
CASSLGTGAYEQYF
>TRBJ1-5|NA|TRBD1|TRBV5-8
TGTGCCAGCAGCTTCGGATACAGGGGTAGTCAGCCCCAGCATTTT
CASSFGYRGSQPQHF
>TRBJ2-7|NA|NA|TRBV6-1
TGTGCCAGCAGTGAGGAGGGGGGGCTACCCCAGTACTTC
CASSEEGGLPQYF
>TRBJ1-1|NA|NA|TRBV7-2
TGTGCCAGCAGCTTGTTACAGAGTGAAGCTTTCTTT
CASSLLQSEAFF
>TRBJ2-3|once|NA|TRBV7-6
TGTGCCAGCAGCTTTCGAGAGTTCACAGATACGCAGTATTTT
CASSFREFTDTQYF
>TRBJ2-5|NA|TRBD1|TRBV7-2
TGTGCCAGCAGCCAAGACCGGGACAGGGGTTTAGAGACCCAGTACTTC
CASSQDRDRGLETQYF
>TRBJ2-1|NA|NA|TRBV6-6
TGTGCCAGCAGTCACAGGGACAACAATGAGCAGTTCTTC
CASSHRDNNEQFF